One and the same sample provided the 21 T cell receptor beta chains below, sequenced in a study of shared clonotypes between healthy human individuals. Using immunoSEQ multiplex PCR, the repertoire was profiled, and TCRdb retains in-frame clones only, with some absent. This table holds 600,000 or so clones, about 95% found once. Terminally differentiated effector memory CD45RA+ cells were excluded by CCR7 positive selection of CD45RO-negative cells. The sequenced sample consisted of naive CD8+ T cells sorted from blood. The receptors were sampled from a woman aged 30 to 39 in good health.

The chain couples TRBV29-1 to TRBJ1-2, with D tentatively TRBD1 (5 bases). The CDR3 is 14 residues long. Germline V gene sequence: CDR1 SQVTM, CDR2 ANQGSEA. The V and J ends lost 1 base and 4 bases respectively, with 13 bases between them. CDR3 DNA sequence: TGCAGCGTTGAAGTCGTGGGGCGGGTCTATGGCTACACCTTC. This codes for CSVEVVGRVYGYTF.

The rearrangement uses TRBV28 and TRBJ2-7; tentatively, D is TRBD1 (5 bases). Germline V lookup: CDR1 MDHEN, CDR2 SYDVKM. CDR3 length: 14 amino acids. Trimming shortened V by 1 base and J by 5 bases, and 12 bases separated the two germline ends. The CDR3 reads CASSLSQGSHEQYF. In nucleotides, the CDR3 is TGTGCCAGCAGTTTATCCCAGGGTAGCCACGAGCAGTACTTC. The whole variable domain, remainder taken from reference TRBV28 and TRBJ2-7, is DVKVTQSSRYLVKRTGEKVFLECVQDMDHENMFWYRQDPGLGLRLIYFSYDVKMKEKGDIPEGYSVSREKKERFSLILESASTNQTSMYLCASSLSQGSHEQYFGPGTRLTVT.

The CDR3 region is CASSPAGDFYEQYF. The CDR3 region has the DNA TGTGCCAGCAGTCCAGCGGGAGATTTCTACGAGCAGTACTTC. The chain has TRBV27 and TRBJ2-5, with TRBD2 matching 8 bases. The closer fit of TRBJ2-7 to the DNA end suggests the J call may be wrong. Germline V CDR1 and CDR2: MNHEY, SMNVEV (reference sequence). CDR3 length: 14 residues.

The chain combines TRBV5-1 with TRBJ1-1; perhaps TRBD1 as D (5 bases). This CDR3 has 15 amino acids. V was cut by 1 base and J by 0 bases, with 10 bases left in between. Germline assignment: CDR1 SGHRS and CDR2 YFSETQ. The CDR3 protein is CASSLRRGLNTEAFF. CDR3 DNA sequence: TGCGCCAGCAGCTTGAGGAGGGGTCTGAACACTGAAGCTTTCTTT.

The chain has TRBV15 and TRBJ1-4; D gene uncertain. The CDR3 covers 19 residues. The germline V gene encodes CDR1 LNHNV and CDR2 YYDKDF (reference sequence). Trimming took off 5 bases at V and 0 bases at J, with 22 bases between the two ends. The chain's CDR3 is CATSLDGHGNVATNEKLFF. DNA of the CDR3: TGTGCCACCAGCTTAGACGGTCACGGGAATGTCGCAACTAATGAAAAACTGTTTTTT. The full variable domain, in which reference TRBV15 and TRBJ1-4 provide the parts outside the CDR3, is DAMVIQNPRYQVTQFGKPVTLSCSQTLNHNVMYWYQQKSSQAPKLLFHYYDKDFNNEADTPDNFQSRRPNTSFCFLDIRSPGLGDTAMYLCATSLDGHGNVATNEKLFFGSGTQLSVL.

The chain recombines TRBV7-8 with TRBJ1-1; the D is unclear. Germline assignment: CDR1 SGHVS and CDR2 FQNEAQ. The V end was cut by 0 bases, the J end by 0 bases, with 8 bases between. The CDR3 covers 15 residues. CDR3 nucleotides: TGTGCCAGCAGCTTAGCGAGGGTTCTGAACACTGAAGCTTTCTTT. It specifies CASSLARVLNTEAFF.

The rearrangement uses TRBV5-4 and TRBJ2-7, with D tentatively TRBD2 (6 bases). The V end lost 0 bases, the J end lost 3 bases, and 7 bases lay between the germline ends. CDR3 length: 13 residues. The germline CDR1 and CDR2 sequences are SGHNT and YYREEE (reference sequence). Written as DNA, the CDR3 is TGTGCCAGCAGCTTGGGTAGCGGCTACGAGCAGTACTTC. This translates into CASSLGSGYEQYF.

CDR3 sequence: CASSQVGFASGIINEQYF. The CDR3, as DNA: TGTGCCAGCAGCCAAGTGGGCTTTGCTAGCGGGATAATTAACGAGCAGTACTTC. V usage is TRBV4-2 and J usage is TRBJ2-7; 9 bases match TRBD2. J was trimmed by 5 bases and V by 1 base; bases with no gene match: 15. The CDR3 spans 18 residues. CDR1 and CDR2 from the germline V gene are LGHNA and YNFKEQ.

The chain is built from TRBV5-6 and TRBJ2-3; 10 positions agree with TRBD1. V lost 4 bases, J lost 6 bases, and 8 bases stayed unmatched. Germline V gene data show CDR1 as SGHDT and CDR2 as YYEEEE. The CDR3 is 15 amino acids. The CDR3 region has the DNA TGTGCCAGCAGCGCAGCCGGGACAGGGGACGATACGCAGTATTTT. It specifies CASSAAGTGDDTQYF. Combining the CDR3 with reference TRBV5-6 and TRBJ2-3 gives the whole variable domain DAGVTQSPTHLIKTRGQQVTLRCSPKSGHDTVSWYQQALGQGPQFIFQYYEEEERQRGNFPDRFSGHQFPNYSSELNVNALLLGDSALYLCASSAAGTGDDTQYFGPGTRLTVL.

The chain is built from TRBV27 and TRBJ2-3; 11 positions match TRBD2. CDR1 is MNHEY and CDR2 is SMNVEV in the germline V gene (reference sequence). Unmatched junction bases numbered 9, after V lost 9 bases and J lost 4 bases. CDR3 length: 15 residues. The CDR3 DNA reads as TGTGCCAGTACCGTAGCGGGAGGGCCGCCAGATACGCAGTATTTT. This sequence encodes CASTVAGGPPDTQYF.

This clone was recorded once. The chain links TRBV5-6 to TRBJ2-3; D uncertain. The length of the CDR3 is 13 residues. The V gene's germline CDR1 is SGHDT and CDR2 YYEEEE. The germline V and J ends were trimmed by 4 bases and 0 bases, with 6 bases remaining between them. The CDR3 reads CASSQESTDTQYF. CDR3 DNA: TGTGCCAGCAGCCAGGAGAGCACAGATACGCAGTATTTT.

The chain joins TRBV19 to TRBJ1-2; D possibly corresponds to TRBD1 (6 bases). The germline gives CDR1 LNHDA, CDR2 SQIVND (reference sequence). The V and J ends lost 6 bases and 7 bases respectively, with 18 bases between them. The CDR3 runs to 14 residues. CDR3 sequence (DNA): TGTGCCAGTAGGGATCCGGGACACCGAATTGGCTACACCTTC. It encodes CASRDPGHRIGYTF.

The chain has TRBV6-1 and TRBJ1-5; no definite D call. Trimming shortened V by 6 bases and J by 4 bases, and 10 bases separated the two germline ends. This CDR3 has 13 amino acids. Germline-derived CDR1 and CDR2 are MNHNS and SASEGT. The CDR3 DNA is TGTGCCAGCAGGGGAGAATCGAATCAGCCCCAGCATTTT. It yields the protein CASRGESNQPQHF.

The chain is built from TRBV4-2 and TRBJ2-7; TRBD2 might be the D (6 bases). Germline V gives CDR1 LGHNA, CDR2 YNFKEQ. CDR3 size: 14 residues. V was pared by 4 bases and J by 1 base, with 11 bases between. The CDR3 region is CASSPGLNSYEQYF. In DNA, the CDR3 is TGTGCCAGCAGCCCGGGACTGAATTCCTACGAGCAGTACTTC.

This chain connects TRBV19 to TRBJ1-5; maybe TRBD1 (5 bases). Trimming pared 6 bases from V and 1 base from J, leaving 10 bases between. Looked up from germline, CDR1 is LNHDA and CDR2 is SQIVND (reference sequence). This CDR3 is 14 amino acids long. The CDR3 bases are TGTGCCAGTAGAACCGGGACGAGCAATCAGCCCCAGCATTTT. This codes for CASRTGTSNQPQHF.

The CDR3 spells CASSPGLAETDTQYF. CDR3 DNA sequence: TGTGCCAGCAGCCCGGGACTAGCGGAGACAGATACGCAGTATTTT. The chain joins TRBV5-4 to TRBJ2-3; 11 nucleotides match TRBD2. The CDR3 covers 15 residues. Germline CDR1 is SGHNT and CDR2 is YYREEE (reference sequence). The V segment lost 4 bases and the J segment 3 bases; nucleotides outside the gene matches: 4.

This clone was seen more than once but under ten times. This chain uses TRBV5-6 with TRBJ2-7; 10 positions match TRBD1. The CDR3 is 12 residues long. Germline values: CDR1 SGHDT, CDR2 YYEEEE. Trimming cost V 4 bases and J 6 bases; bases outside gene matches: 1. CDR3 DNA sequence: TGTGCCAGCAGCGGGGACAGGGGCGAGCAGTACTTC. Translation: CASSGDRGEQYF.

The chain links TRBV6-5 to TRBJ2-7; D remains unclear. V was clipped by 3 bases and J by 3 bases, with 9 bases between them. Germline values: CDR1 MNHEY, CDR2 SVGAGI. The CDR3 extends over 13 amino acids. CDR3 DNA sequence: TGTGCCAGCAGTTATCAGAGATTCTACGAGCAGTACTTC. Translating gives CASSYQRFYEQYF.

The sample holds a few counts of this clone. The CDR3 DNA sequence: TGTGCCAGCAGTTTATGGGCAGCTAATCAGCCCCAGCATTTT. It is translated as CASSLWAANQPQHF. This chain joins TRBV27 and TRBJ1-5, with no clear D. Per germline, CDR1 MNHEY and CDR2 SMNVEV (reference sequence). The CDR3 totals 14 residues. Deletions cut 1 base from V and 4 bases from J, with 8 bases between.

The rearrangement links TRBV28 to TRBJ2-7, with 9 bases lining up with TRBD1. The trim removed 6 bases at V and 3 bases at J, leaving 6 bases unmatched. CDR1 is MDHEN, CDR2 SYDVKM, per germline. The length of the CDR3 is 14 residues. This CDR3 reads CASRQGQGNYEQYF. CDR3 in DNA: TGTGCCAGCAGACAGGGACAGGGAAACTACGAGCAGTACTTC.

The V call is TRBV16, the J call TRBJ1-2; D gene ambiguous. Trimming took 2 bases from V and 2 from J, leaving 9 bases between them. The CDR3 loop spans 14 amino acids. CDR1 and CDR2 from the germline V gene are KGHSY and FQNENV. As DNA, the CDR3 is TGTGCCAGCAGCCAACCAGCGGCAAACTATGGCTACACCTTC. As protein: CASSQPAANYGYTF.